This paragraph covers one T cell receptor (beta chain) sequence. This clonotype occurred many times. Which antigen it targets is not known. No much larger clonotype is one base removed from it; base qualities were not supplied. CDR1 and CDR2 were assigned from the germline V gene as SQVTM and ANQGSEA. The CDR3 runs 13 residues from the cysteine to the phenylalanine. Kept here is only the CDR3 DNA, which spans 39 bases and is read in frame from base 1. Trimming at the junction amounts to 7 bases on V and 0 bases on J, and the germline ends lie 12 bases apart. The data stem from a study of early T cells in non-severe SARS-CoV-2 infection (dated by TCRdb to about 2021). For the wider study: TCR sequencing used bulk RNA from unsorted whole blood, so alpha and beta chains could not be paired.

Summary of the overall study and its limitations: VDJdb matching was skewed toward anti-spike CD8 responses and likely underestimated virus-specific expansions, missing private and CD4 specificities.

A case-control design nested within a healthcare worker cohort in London, UK, was used, with weekly nasopharyngeal swab PCR tests and blood sampling performed. Healthcare workers were recruited between 23 and 31 March 2020, during the week of the UK lockdown, and were followed weekly for up to 16 weeks. Receptors were amplified or captured by 5' RACE. The sequencer listed for this sample is NextSeq 500. Unique molecular identifiers were attached to individual cDNA molecules in the TCR library protocol so that sequencing error and PCR bias could be corrected. Both TCR alpha and beta chains were sequenced, and tight co-correlation was observed between alpha and beta sequence abundances in each sample. In the authors' own workflow: Decombinator V4 was used to annotate the V gene, J gene and CDR3 of the TCR sequences. TCRs were defined as expanded if a significant change between any two time points was detected under a Poisson model with p below 0.0001. TCR abundances were normalised to the total number of TCRs sequenced in each sample and reported as counts per million. MAIT TCRs were defined by TRAV1-2 paired with TRAJ12, TRAJ20 or TRAJ33, and iNKT TCRs by TRAV10 paired with TRAJ18. VDJdb, accessed on 1 November 2021, was searched for TCRs annotated for CMV, EBV and SARS-CoV-2, and TCRs annotated for more than one antigen were excluded. TCRdb's own reprocessing of the public reads used fastp at Q25 and MiXCR and kept productive beta chains. Each entry merges the rows of one CDR3 protein and shows their most common DNA and genes. The V and J calls reflect TCRdb's pipeline rather than the authors' work. The sample profile shows 80,000 to 95,000 distinct CDR3 sequences; roughly 14% of them were found once. The leading ten clones occupy approximately 0.54% of the sample.

The rearrangement combines TRBV29-1 with TRBJ1-2; the D gene is unclear. The source material was whole blood. This receptor was taken from an adult who was a healthcare worker with PCR-confirmed SARS-CoV-2 infection or an uninfected control (not recorded which). The DNA reads as follows: TGCAGCGCCGTGGGTGGCGCTAACTATGGCTACACCTTC. Its product reads: CSAVGGANYGYTF.